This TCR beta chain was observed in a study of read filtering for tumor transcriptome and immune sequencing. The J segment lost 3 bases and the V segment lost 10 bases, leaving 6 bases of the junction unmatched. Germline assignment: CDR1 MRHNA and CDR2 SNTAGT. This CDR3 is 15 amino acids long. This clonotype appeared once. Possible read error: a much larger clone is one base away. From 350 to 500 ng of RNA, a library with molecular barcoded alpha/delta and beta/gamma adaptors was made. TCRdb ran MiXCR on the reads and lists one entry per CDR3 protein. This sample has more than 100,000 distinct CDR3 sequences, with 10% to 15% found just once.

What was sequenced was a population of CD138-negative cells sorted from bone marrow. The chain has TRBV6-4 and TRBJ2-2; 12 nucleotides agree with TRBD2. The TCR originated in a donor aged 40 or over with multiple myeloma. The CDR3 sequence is CANKRLAGDTGELFF. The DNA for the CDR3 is TGTGCCAACAAGAGACTAGCGGGAGACACCGGGGAGCTGTTTTTT.